Reported below is one T cell receptor (beta chain). Its target is not known. The data belong to a study of CD8+ T cells in alopecia areata. Notes on the study in general: Mice gave a clearer picture of TCR sharing than patients did, possibly for HLA-related reasons. Normal scalp had lower clonality than lesional scalp, with alopecia totalis/universalis lesions showing this most strongly. The study also sequences resident alphabeta T cells of normal skin in scalp samples.

The sequencing template was cDNA reverse transcribed from extracted RNA. Sequencing used immunoSEQ multiplex PCR; TCRdb keeps in-frame clones, though not all of them. The data hold 150,000 to 200,000 clones, with about 60% observed a single time. Per germline, CDR1 SGHDN and CDR2 FVKESK. The CDR3 totals 12 residues. The V end lost 1 base, the J end lost 2 bases, and 3 bases lay between the germline ends. The clonotype originates from a human donor in good health. This chain joins TRBV14 and TRBJ2-7; no clear D. The sequencing input was CD4+ T cells sorted from blood. The CDR3: CASSQVAYEQYF. CDR3 DNA sequence: TGTGCCAGCAGCCAAGTGGCCTACGAGCAGTACTTC.